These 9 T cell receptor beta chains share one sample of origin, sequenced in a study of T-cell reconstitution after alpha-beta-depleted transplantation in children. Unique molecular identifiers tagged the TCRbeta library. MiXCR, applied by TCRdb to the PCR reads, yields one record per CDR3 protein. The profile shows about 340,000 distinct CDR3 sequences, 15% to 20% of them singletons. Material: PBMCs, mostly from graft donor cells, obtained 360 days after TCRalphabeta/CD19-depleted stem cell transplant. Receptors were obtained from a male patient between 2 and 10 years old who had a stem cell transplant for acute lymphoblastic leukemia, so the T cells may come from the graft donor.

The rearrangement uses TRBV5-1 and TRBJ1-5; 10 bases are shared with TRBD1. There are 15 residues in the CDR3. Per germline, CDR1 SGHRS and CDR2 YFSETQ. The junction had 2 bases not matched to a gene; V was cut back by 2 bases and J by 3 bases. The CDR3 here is CASSLGTGDNQPQHF. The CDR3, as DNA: TGCGCCAGCAGCTTAGGGACAGGGGACAATCAGCCCCAGCATTTT.

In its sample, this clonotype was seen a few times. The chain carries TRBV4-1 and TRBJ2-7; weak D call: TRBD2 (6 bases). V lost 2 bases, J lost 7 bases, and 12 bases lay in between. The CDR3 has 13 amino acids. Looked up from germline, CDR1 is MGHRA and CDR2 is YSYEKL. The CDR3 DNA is TGCGCCAGCAGCCAAAGCAGGGCGGGGGAGCAGTACTTC. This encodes CASSQSRAGEQYF.

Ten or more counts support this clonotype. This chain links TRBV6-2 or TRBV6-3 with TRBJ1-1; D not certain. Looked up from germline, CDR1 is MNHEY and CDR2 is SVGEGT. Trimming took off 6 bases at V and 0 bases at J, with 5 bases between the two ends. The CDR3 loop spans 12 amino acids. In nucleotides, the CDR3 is TGTGCCAGCAGCCCCTTGAACACTGAAGCTTTCTTT. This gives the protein CASSPLNTEAFF.

This CDR3 reads CASSQDRGQKTQYF. The CDR3 DNA is TGTGCCAGCAGTCAGGACAGGGGGCAAAAGACCCAGTACTTC. V gene TRBV28 combines with J gene TRBJ2-5; 11 bases align to TRBD1. The germline V gene encodes CDR1 MDHEN and CDR2 SYDVKM. The CDR3 runs 14 residues. The V and J ends lost 5 bases and 6 bases, in that order; junction bases with no gene match: 5. The variable domain in full, completed from reference TRBV28 and TRBJ2-5, reads DVKVTQSSRYLVKRTGEKVFLECVQDMDHENMFWYRQDPGLGLRLIYFSYDVKMKEKGDIPEGYSVSREKKERFSLILESASTNQTSMYLCASSQDRGQKTQYFGPGTRLLVL.

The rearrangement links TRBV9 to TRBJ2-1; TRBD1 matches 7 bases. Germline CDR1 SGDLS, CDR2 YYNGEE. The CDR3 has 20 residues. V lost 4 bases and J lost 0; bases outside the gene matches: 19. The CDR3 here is CASSPRLGTARSGSYNEQFF. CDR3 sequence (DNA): TGTGCCAGCAGCCCCAGACTCGGGACAGCCAGGAGCGGCTCCTACAATGAGCAGTTCTTC.

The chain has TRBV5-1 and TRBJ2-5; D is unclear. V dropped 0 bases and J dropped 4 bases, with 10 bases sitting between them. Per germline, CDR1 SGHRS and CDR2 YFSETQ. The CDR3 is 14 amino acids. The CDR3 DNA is TGCGCCAGCAGCTTGGAGGCAAATAGAGAGACCCAGTACTTC. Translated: CASSLEANRETQYF.

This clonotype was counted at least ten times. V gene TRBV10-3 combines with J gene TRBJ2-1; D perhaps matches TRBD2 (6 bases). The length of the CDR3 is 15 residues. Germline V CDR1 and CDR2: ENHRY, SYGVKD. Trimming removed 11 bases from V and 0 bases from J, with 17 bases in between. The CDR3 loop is CASTASAPSYNEQFF. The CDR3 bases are TGTGCCTCCACGGCTAGCGCCCCCTCCTACAATGAGCAGTTCTTC.

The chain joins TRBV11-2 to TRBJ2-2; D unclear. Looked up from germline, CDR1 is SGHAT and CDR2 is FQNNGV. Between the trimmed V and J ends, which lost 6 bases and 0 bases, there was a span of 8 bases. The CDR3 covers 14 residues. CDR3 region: CASSPISNTGELFF. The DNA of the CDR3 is TGTGCCAGCAGTCCCATCTCGAACACCGGGGAGCTGTTTTTT.

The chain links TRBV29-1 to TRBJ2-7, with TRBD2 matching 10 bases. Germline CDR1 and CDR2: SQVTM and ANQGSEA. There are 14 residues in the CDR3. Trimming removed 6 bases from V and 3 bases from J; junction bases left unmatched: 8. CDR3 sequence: CSVIGLAENYEQYF. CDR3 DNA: TGCAGCGTCATTGGACTAGCGGAAAACTACGAGCAGTACTTC.